This passage covers 26 T cell receptor beta chains from one sample sequenced in a study of OX40 agonist ivuxolimab in advanced cancers. The protocol was immunoSEQ multiplex PCR, while the TCRdb copy is restricted to in-frame clones and leaves out a portion. The repertoire includes fewer than 60,000 clones, about 85% of them detected once, and 20% sits in the top ten. The source material was CD4+ or CD8+ T cells sorted from blood, sampled in a trial of the OX40 agonist ivuxolimab. The receptors were sampled from an adult with an advanced solid tumor such as melanoma, head and neck, liver or kidney cancer.

This rearrangement joins TRBV4-2 to TRBJ1-1; a possible D gene is TRBD1 (5 bases). Germline lookup yields CDR1 LGHNA and CDR2 YNFKEQ. This CDR3 has 13 amino acids. V lost 11 bases and J lost 8, with 21 bases in between. CDR3 sequence: CASAGGGTEEAFF. CDR3 DNA sequence: TGTGCCTCAGCAGGCGGGGGGACTGAAGAAGCTTTCTTT.

CDR3 in amino acids: CASSLYRDNTGELFF. The CDR3 nucleotides are TGTGCCAGCAGCCTATATCGGGATAACACCGGGGAGCTGTTTTTT. This chain connects TRBV9 to TRBJ2-2; D is perhaps TRBD2 (5 bases). This CDR3 is 15 amino acids long. Per the germline V gene, CDR1 is SGDLS and CDR2 is YYNGEE. Trimming left V 4 bases short and J 2 bases short, with 12 bases between.

The V call is TRBV7-6, the J call TRBJ2-5, with no clear D. The germline CDR1 and CDR2 sequences are SGHVS and FNYEAQ. Trimming stripped 5 bases from V and 5 bases from J, with 15 bases between. The CDR3 runs 14 residues. CDR3 in amino acids: CASSLRILEETQYF. In nucleotides, the CDR3 is TGTGCCAGCAGCCTAAGGATATTAGAGGAGACCCAGTACTTC.

The gene calls are TRBV7-6 and TRBJ1-4, with a weak D call TRBD1 (5 bases). Germline-derived CDR1 and CDR2 are SGHVS and FNYEAQ. Trimming left V 5 bases short and J 2 bases short, with 15 bases between. The CDR3 has 16 residues. This CDR3 is CASSPVGGWTNEKLFF. The DNA of the CDR3 is TGTGCCAGCAGCCCCGTTGGGGGTTGGACTAATGAAAAACTGTTTTTT. The variable domain in full, with the rest retrieved from reference TRBV7-6 and TRBJ1-4, is GAGVSQSPRYKVTKRGQDVALRCDPISGHVSLYWYRQALGQGPEFLTYFNYEAQQDKSGLPNDRFSAERPEGSISTLTIQRTEQRDSAMYRCASSPVGGWTNEKLFFGSGTQLSVL.

This sequence joins TRBV10-3 and TRBJ1-2; 8 bases match TRBD1. Unmatched junction bases numbered 13, after V lost 7 bases and J lost 6 bases. Germline CDR1 and CDR2: ENHRY and SYGVKD. The CDR3 has 15 amino acids. The CDR3 region is CAIKLDRVFENGYTF. The CDR3 bases are TGTGCCATCAAGCTGGACAGGGTCTTTGAAAATGGCTACACCTTC.

The genes are TRBV11-2 and TRBJ2-5; 9 nucleotides line up with TRBD1. Germline assignment: CDR1 SGHAT and CDR2 FQNNGV. The ends lost 0 bases at V and 5 bases at J; junction bases unmatched: 7. The CDR3 is 16 residues long. The CDR3 coding sequence is TGTGCCAGCAGCTTAGAGGTTTGGACAGGGGTCGAGACCCAGTACTTC. Its translation: CASSLEVWTGVETQYF.

This clone was recorded only once. This chain links TRBV11-2 with TRBJ2-4; D possibly uses TRBD1 or TRBD2 (6 bases each). This CDR3 spans 14 amino acids. Germline CDR1 is SGHAT and CDR2 is FQNNGV. Trimming removed 0 bases from V and 8 bases from J, with 11 bases in between. CDR3 DNA sequence: TGTGCCAGCAGCTTAGAGGGGGGCATGGACATTCAGTACTTC. It codes for CASSLEGGMDIQYF.

J is TRBJ1-5 and V is TRBV27; 7 positions match TRBD1. The CDR3 has 14 amino acids. J was trimmed by 3 bases and V by 4 bases; bases with no gene match: 3. Germline CDR1 is MNHEY and CDR2 is SMNVEV (reference sequence). The CDR3 nucleotides are TGTGCCAGCAGTTATGGGACAGCCAATCAGCCCCAGCATTTT. Translating it yields CASSYGTANQPQHF.

This chain uses TRBV2 with TRBJ1-5, with D unresolved. Germline V gives CDR1 SNHLY, CDR2 FYNNEI. V was clipped by 8 bases and J by 3 bases, with 5 bases between them. This CDR3 comprises 11 residues. CDR3 bases: TGTGCCAGCGCAAACAATCAGCCCCAGCATTTT. Translating it yields CASANNQPQHF.

The J gene is TRBJ1-5, the V gene TRBV2; D not resolved. Germline assignment: CDR1 SNHLY and CDR2 FYNNEI. This CDR3 comprises 15 residues. V was shortened by 6 bases and J by 0 bases, with 12 bases between the two germline ends. CDR3 in DNA: TGTGCCAGCAGGAACCCAGAGGATAGCAATCAGCCCCAGCATTTT. It encodes CASRNPEDSNQPQHF.

The count of this clone is one. V gene TRBV12-2 combines with J gene TRBJ2-6; TRBD1 was called by the table and not checked on the DNA. TRBV12-2 corresponds to a pseudogene. The CDR3 has 17 residues. The CDR3 DNA follows: TGTGCAAGTCGCTTATTGGGACAGGTCTCTGGGGCCAACGTCCTGACTTTC. It encodes CASRLLGQVSGANVLTF.

V and J are TRBV5-4 and TRBJ1-1; D is uncertain. Trimming took 8 bases from V and 3 from J, leaving 8 bases between them. The CDR3 has 11 residues. CDR1 and CDR2 from the germline V gene are SGHNT and YYREEE (reference sequence). CDR3: CASIIDTEAFF. CDR3 sequence (DNA): TGTGCCAGTATAATAGACACTGAAGCTTTCTTT.

The chain uses TRBV11-2 and TRBJ2-7; no reliable D call. The CDR3 has 14 residues. The V end lost 0 bases, the J end lost 6 bases, and 12 bases lay between the germline ends. In germline, CDR1 is SGHAT, CDR2 FQNNGV. For the CDR3, the DNA is TGTGCCAGCAGCTTAGATCGGGCGGACCTCGAGCAGTACTTC. Protein: CASSLDRADLEQYF.

The V gene is TRBV5-1, the J gene TRBJ1-6; tentatively, D is TRBD1 (5 bases). From germline, CDR1 is SGHRS and CDR2 YFSETQ. The CDR3 has 17 residues. V dropped 2 bases and J dropped 7 bases, with 19 bases sitting between them. CDR3: CASSFGTSLAANSPLHF. The DNA of the CDR3 is TGCGCCAGCAGCTTCGGGACCAGTCTAGCCGCCAATTCACCCCTCCACTTT.

This clone came up once. The rearrangement uses TRBV6-5 and TRBJ2-2; D uncertain. Deletions cut 7 bases from V and 6 bases from J, with 6 bases between. CDR3 length: 11 amino acids. Germline CDR1 is MNHEY and CDR2 is SVGAGI. For the CDR3, the DNA is TGTGCCAGCACCGCGGCCGGGGAGCTGTTTTTT. It specifies CASTAAGELFF.

The chain uses TRBV9 and TRBJ1-5; 11 nucleotides agree with TRBD1. V was pared by 8 bases and J by 2 bases, with 12 bases of the junction left unmatched. Germline V gene sequence: CDR1 SGDLS, CDR2 YYNGEE. The CDR3 extends over 17 amino acids. CDR3 bases: TGTGCCAGACCGGGACAGGGGGGTCTGGTGGGCAATCAGCCCCAGCATTTT. It is translated as CARPGQGGLVGNQPQHF. The variable domain in full, with the rest retrieved from reference TRBV9 and TRBJ1-5, is DSGVTQTPKHLITATGQRVTLRCSPRSGDLSVYWYQQSLDQGLQFLIQYYNGEERAKGNILERFSAQQFPDLHSELNLSSLELGDSALYFCARPGQGGLVGNQPQHFGDGTRLSIL.

In nucleotides, the CDR3 is TGTGCCAGCAGTTTATTGGAGGTGAATCAGCCCCAGCATTTT. Amino acid sequence: CASSLLEVNQPQHF. The chain is built from TRBV28 and TRBJ1-5, with D unclear. V lost 1 base and J lost 4, with 8 bases in between. This CDR3 region has 14 residues. Germline V lookup: CDR1 MDHEN, CDR2 SYDVKM. Full variable domain (remainder filled in from reference TRBV28 and TRBJ1-5): DVKVTQSSRYLVKRTGEKVFLECVQDMDHENMFWYRQDPGLGLRLIYFSYDVKMKEKGDIPEGYSVSREKKERFSLILESASTNQTSMYLCASSLLEVNQPQHFGDGTRLSIL.

The chain couples TRBV5-8 to TRBJ1-1; TRBD1 might be the D (5 bases). Germline-derived CDR1 and CDR2 are SGHTS and YDEGEE. The CDR3 loop spans 18 amino acids. The V end lost 1 base, the J end lost 5 bases, and 24 bases lay between the germline ends. CDR3 in amino acids: CASSLSVIRDGEETEAFF. Written as DNA, the CDR3 is TGTGCCAGCAGCTTGAGTGTTATCAGGGACGGTGAGGAAACTGAAGCTTTCTTT.

The V call is TRBV25-1, the J call TRBJ2-1; either TRBD1 or TRBD2 may fit D (6 bases each). The CDR3 runs 13 residues. The germline gives CDR1 MGHDK, CDR2 SYGVNS. With 8 bases removed from V and 8 bases from J, the gap between germline ends came to 16 bases. The CDR3 DNA reads TGTGCCAGCCCACGAGGGGGGTTTGATGAGCAGTTCTTC. Its translation: CASPRGGFDEQFF.

CDR3 in amino acids: CASSQSRGPNYNEQFF. CDR3 sequence (DNA): TGCGCCAGCAGCCAATCCAGGGGCCCTAACTACAATGAGCAGTTCTTC. This sequence joins TRBV4-3 and TRBJ2-1, with a weak D call TRBD1 (6 bases). With 2 bases removed from V and 3 bases from J, the gap between germline ends came to 14 bases. Germline V CDR1 and CDR2: LGHNA, YSLEER. This CDR3 is 16 amino acids long.

The rearrangement joins TRBV4-2 to TRBJ2-1; D may be TRBD2 (7 bases). Trimming shortened V by 2 bases and J by 8 bases, and 16 bases separated the two germline ends. The CDR3 extends over 15 amino acids. CDR1 is LGHNA and CDR2 is YNFKEQ in the germline V gene. In DNA form, the CDR3 reads TGTGCCAGCAGCCAAAGGGGGGGGGCCTTCGATGAGCAGTTCTTC. Translation: CASSQRGGAFDEQFF.

The J gene is TRBJ2-4, the V gene TRBV5-6, with D maybe TRBD1 (5 bases). This CDR3 has 12 amino acids. Trimming stripped 5 bases from V and 9 bases from J, with 12 bases between. Germline-derived CDR1 and CDR2 are SGHDT and YYEEEE. DNA for the CDR3: TGTGCCAGCAGTTGGCCTCAGGGCATTCAGTACTTC. Amino acid sequence: CASSWPQGIQYF.

The rearrangement uses TRBV27 and TRBJ2-7; TRBD1 is a possible D gene (6 bases). Trimming removed 8 bases from V and 4 bases from J, with 21 bases in between. Germline CDR1 and CDR2: MNHEY and SMNVEV (reference sequence). The CDR3 spans 15 residues. Here the CDR3 reads CASARAGEINYEQYF. The CDR3 nucleotides read TGTGCCAGCGCTAGGGCAGGGGAGATAAATTACGAGCAGTACTTC.

V and J are TRBV7-9 and TRBJ2-5, with no clear D. Between the trimmed V and J ends, which lost 7 bases and 4 bases, there was a span of 16 bases. Germline CDR1 reads SEHNR; CDR2 reads FQNEAQ (reference sequence). There are 14 residues in the CDR3. Written as DNA, the CDR3 is TGTGCCAGCAACACGCCCAACCCTGGAGAGACCCAGTACTTC. This sequence encodes CASNTPNPGETQYF.

This clone was found a few times. The chain uses TRBV7-9 and TRBJ2-5; TRBD2 might be the D (6 bases). This CDR3 is 16 amino acids long. V was cut by 2 bases and J by 2 bases, with 15 bases left in between. Germline CDR1 is SEHNR and CDR2 is FQNEAQ (reference sequence). This chain's CDR3 is CASSLKGRMNQETQYF. The CDR3 DNA is TGTGCCAGCAGCTTAAAGGGGAGGATGAATCAAGAGACCCAGTACTTC.

This clone occurred many times. The chain employs TRBV4-2 and TRBJ2-1; 10 bases match TRBD2. The germline V gene has CDR1 LGHNA and CDR2 YNFKEQ. The J segment lost 8 bases and the V segment lost 4 bases, leaving 8 bases of the junction unmatched. This CDR3 is 15 amino acids long. The CDR3 DNA sequence: TGTGCCAGCAGCCTATCTAGCGGGGGTTCGGATGAGCAGTTCTTC. Translated: CASSLSSGGSDEQFF.